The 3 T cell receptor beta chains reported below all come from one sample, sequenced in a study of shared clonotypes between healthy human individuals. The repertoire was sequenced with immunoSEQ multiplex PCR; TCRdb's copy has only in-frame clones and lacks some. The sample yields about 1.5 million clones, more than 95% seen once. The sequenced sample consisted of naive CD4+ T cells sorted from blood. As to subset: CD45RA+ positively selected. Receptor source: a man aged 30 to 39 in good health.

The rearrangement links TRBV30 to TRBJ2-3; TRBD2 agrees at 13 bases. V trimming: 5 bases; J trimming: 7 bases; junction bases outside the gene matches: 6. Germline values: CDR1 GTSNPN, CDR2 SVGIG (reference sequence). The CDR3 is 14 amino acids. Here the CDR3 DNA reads TGTGCCTGGCCGGGACTAGCGGGACTTAATACGCAGTATTTT. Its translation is CAWPGLAGLNTQYF.

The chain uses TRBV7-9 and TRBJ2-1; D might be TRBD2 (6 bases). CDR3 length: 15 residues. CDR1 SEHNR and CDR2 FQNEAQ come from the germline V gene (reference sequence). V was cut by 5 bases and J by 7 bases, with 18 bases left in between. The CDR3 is CASSPVGLIRNEQFF. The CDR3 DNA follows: TGTGCCAGCAGCCCCGTCGGACTAATAAGAAATGAGCAGTTCTTC.

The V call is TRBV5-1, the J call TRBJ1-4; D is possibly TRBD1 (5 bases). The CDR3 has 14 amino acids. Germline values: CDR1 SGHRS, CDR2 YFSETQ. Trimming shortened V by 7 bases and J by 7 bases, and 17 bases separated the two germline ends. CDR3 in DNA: TGCGCCAGCCGATTGGGACTGGGACTTGAAAAACTGTTTTTT. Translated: CASRLGLGLEKLFF.